The T cell receptor beta chain under discussion was sequenced for a study of post-analysis software for immune sequencing data. Overall study findings and caveats: Patients showed TRBV5-6, TRBV5-1 and TRBV20-1 among about five TRBV segments more frequent than in controls. Normalized Chao1 diversity was significantly reduced in patients versus controls. Analysis by F measure revealed that same-batch samples clustered strongly together.

This clonotype has only a few counts. What it recognizes is unknown. Prepared libraries of TCR beta cDNA carried unique molecular identifiers. cDNA molecules numbering 400,000 to 550,000 came from roughly 1 to 10 million T cells. TCRdb itself ran the PCR reads through MiXCR, one entry per CDR3 protein. The repertoire includes roughly 800,000 distinct CDR3 sequences, 25% to 30% of them detected once, and under 0.7% sits in the top ten. Germline CDR1 and CDR2: SGHTA and FQGNSA. The V segment lost 1 base and the J segment 4 bases; nucleotides outside the gene matches: 5. This CDR3 region has 15 residues. The clonotype originates from a girl aged 5-17 years with multiple sclerosis. The chain carries TRBV7-2 and TRBJ2-7, with TRBD2 identical over 9 bases. What was sequenced was blood. The CDR3 DNA reads as TGTGCCAGCAGCTTAGGAGGTAGCGGGAGATACGAGCAGTACTTC. Encoded protein: CASSLGGSGRYEQYF.